The present T cell receptor beta chain was sequenced within a study of tissue T cells after allogeneic stem cell transplantation. Study background: Four unmodified and three CD34-selected T-cell-depleted grafts went to graft-versus-host disease patients.

The CDR3 is 15 amino acids. The V and J ends lost 6 bases and 0 bases respectively, with 12 bases between them. Germline V gene lookup returns CDR1 MDHEN and CDR2 SYDVKM. TCRdb keeps only in-frame clones here, not all; method: immunoSEQ multiplex PCR. The sample holds 25,000 to 35,000 clones, 65% to 90% seen once. The sequence was collected from a woman aged 18 to 55 who later had graft-versus-host disease after an allogeneic stem cell transplant. The chain recombines TRBV28 with TRBJ1-3, with a weak D call TRBD1 (5 bases). Sequencing was performed on blood, taken before transplantation. Here the CDR3 reads CASSHGTISGNTIYF. For the CDR3, the DNA is TGTGCCAGCAGCCATGGGACCATCTCTGGAAACACCATATATTTT.